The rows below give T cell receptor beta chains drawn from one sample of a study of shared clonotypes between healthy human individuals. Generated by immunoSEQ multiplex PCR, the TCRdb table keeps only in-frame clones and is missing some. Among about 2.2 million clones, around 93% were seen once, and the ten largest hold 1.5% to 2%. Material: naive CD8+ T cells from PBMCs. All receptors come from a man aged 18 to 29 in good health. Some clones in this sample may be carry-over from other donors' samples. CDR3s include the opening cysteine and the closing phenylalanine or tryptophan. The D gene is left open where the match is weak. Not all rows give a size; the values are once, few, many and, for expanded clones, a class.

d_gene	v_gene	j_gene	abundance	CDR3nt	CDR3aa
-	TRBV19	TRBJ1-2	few	TGTGCCAGTAGTATCAGGCAGGGCAGCGATGGCTACACCTTC	CASSIRQGSDGYTF
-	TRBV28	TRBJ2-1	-	TGTGCCAGCAGTTGGCAAGGTAATGAGCAGTTCTTC	CASSWQGNEQFF
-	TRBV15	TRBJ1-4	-	TGTGCCACCAGAGGGGCAACTAATGAAAAACTGTTTTTT	CATRGATNEKLFF
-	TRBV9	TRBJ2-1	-	TGTGCCAGCAGCGTAGGGGCGGGAACTGAGCAGTTCTTC	CASSVGAGTEQFF
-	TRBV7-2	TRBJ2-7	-	TGTGCCAGCAGCTTAGACGGGGGACCTAGGGAGCAGTACTTC	CASSLDGGPREQYF
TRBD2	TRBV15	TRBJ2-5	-	TGTGCCACCAGCAGAGGGGGGACTACTCAAGAGACCCAGTACTTC	CATSRGGTTQETQYF
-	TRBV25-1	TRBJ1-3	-	TGTGCCAGCAGTGTGGGTGACTCTGGAAACACCATATATTTT	CASSVGDSGNTIYF
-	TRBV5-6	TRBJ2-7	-	TGTGCCAGCAGCTTGGTAGGGGCAGGTTACGAGCAGTACTTC	CASSLVGAGYEQYF
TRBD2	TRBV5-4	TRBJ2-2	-	TGTGCCAGCAGCAAGGGACTAGCGGGAGTCGACGGGGAGCTGTTTTTT	CASSKGLAGVDGELFF
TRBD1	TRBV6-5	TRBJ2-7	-	TGTGCCAGCAACCTAGGACAGGGCGCCGACGAGCAGTACTTC	CASNLGQGADEQYF
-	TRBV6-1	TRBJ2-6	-	TGTGCCAGCAGACCAGGCGAGATGGCCAACGTCCTGACTTTC	CASRPGEMANVLTF
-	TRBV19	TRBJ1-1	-	TGTGCCAGTAGTATGTCGCAGACCATGAACACTGAAGCCTTCTTT	CASSMSQTMNTEAFF
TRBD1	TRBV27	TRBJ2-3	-	TGTGCCAGCAGTCCGCGGACAGGGGGGATAGATACGCAGTATTTT	CASSPRTGGIDTQYF
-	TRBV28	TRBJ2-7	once	TGTGCCAGCAGTCTCACCGGGACTTCCTACGAGCAGTACTTC	CASSLTGTSYEQYF
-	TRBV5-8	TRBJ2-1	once	TGTGCCAGCAGCTTGGGCGAGGGCCCCTACAATGAGCAGTTCTTC	CASSLGEGPYNEQFF
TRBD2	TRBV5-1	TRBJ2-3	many	TGCGCCAGCAGCTTGGTTGGGACTAGAGGAGATACGCAGTATTTT	CASSLVGTRGDTQYF
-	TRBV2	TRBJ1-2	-	TGTGCCAGCAGTGAAGCGTCTTTCTGGGGGCGCGGCTACACCTTC	CASSEASFWGRGYTF
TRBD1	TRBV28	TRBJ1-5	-	TGTGCCAGCAGTCTCCGACAGGGCGCTCAGCCCCAGCATTTT	CASSLRQGAQPQHF
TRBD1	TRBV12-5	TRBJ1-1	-	TGTGCTAGTGGTTTGGTTGGGACAGGAGCGAACACTGAAGCTTTCTTT	CASGLVGTGANTEAFF
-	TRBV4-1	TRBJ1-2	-	TGCGCCAGCAGCCAACTCAGGGGAACTTCAAACTATGGCTACACCTTC	CASSQLRGTSNYGYTF
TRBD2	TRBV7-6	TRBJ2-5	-	TGTGCCAGCAGCTTGCTTAGCGGGCGGTACCAAGAGACCCAGTACTTC	CASSLLSGRYQETQYF
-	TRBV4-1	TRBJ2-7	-	TGCGCCAGCAGCCACAGACAGCTCCTTGGGGAGCAGTACTTC	CASSHRQLLGEQYF
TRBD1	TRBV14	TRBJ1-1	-	TGTGCCAGCATGGGGCCCGGGACAGGGTACACTGAAGCTTTCTTT	CASMGPGTGYTEAFF
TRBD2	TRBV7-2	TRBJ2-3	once	TGTGCCAGCAGCCCGGGACTAGCCCTTAGTACAGATACGCAGTATTTT	CASSPGLALSTDTQYF
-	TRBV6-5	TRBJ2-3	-	TGTGCCAGCAGTTACTCAACCCGACCCCGCTGGGATACGCAGTATTTT	CASSYSTRPRWDTQYF
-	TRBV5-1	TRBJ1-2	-	TGCGCCAGCAGCTATTCGGACACTTTTTATGGCTACACCTTC	CASSYSDTFYGYTF
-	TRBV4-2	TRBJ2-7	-	TGTGCCAGCAGCCAGGCCGTAGTGTCGACGTACGAGCAGTACTTC	CASSQAVVSTYEQYF
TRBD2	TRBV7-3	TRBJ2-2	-	TGTGCCAGCAGCCCCTATCCCCCCCCAGCTAGCGGGAGGGCCACCGGGGAGCTGTTTTTT	CASSPYPPPASGRATGELFF
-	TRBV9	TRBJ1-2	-	TGTGCCAGCAGCTCCCGGACTCTTGGCTACACCTTC	CASSSRTLGYTF
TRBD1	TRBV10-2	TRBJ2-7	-	TGCGCCAGCACCTTGAGCGGGACAGGGACCTACGAGCAGTACTTC	CASTLSGTGTYEQYF
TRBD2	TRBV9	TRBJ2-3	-	TGTGCCAGCAGCGGGGGCCGGACTAGCCGCACAGATACGCAGTATTTT	CASSGGRTSRTDTQYF
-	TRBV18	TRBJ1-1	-	TGTGCCAGCTCACCAGGGACGGGGGGCACTGAAGCTTTCTTT	CASSPGTGGTEAFF
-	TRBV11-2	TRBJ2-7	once	TGTGCCAGCAGCTTAGACCAGGGGACCAACTACGAGCAGTACTTC	CASSLDQGTNYEQYF
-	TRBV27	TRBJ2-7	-	TGTGCCAGCAGTCCCCGGGAAGGAGTCTCCTACGAGCAGTACTTC	CASSPREGVSYEQYF
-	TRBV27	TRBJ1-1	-	TGTGCCAGCAGTTTTGTGACGGGACTAAACACTGAAGCTTTCTTT	CASSFVTGLNTEAFF
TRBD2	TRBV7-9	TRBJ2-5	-	TGTGCCAGCAGCCAAAATCCCGGCTCTAGCGGAGCCCAAGAGACCCAGTACTTC	CASSQNPGSSGAQETQYF
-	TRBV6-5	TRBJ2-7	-	TGTGCCAGCAGTTACTCTCGCACGTCCGAGCAGTACTTC	CASSYSRTSEQYF
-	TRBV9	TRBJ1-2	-	TGTGCCAGCAGCGTAGGTGGGGATGGCTACACCTTC	CASSVGGDGYTF
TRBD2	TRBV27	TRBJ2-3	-	TGTGCCAGCAGGAAGGGACTAGCGGGAGGGGCAGATACGCAGTATTTT	CASRKGLAGGADTQYF
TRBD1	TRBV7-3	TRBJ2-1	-	TGTGCCAGCAGCCTTGGGACAGGATCCTACAATGAGCAGTTCTTC	CASSLGTGSYNEQFF
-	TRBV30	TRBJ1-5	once	TGTGCCTGGAGGACCCTCGGCCAGCCCCAGCATTTT	CAWRTLGQPQHF
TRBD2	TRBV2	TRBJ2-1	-	TGTGCCAGCAGTCTGGGACTAGCTGCTCTCTCCCCCGGGAATGAGCAGTTCTTC	CASSLGLAALSPGNEQFF
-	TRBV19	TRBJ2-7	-	TGTGCCAGTTCTAAGGGGGGAGAGCAGTACTTC	CASSKGGEQYF
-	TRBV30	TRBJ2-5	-	TGTGCCTGGGGTCACCCCCTGGGGGCCCAGTACTTC	CAWGHPLGAQYF
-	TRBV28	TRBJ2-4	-	TGTGCCAGCAGCACTGACGGATCCCTTGCCAAAAACATTCAGTACTTC	CASSTDGSLAKNIQYF
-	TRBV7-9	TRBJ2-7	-	TGTGCCAGCAGCTCTACGTCGGGAGAAATCAGACCCTACGAGCAGTACTTC	CASSSTSGEIRPYEQYF
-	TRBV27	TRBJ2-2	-	TGTGCCAGCAGTTTGGATTCCGCCGGGGAGCTGTTTTTT	CASSLDSAGELFF
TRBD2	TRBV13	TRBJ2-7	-	TGTGCCAGCAGCTTTTCCGGACTAGCGGGAGGGTTCTACGAGCAGTACTTC	CASSFSGLAGGFYEQYF
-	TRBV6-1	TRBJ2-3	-	TGTGCCAGCAGGGGACCGCAGCGGGATACGCAGTATTTT	CASRGPQRDTQYF
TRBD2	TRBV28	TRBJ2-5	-	TGTGCCAGCAAGGCTAGCGGAGAGCCTCTTGGGACCCAGTACTTC	CASKASGEPLGTQYF
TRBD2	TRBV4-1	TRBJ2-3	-	TGCGCCAGCAGCCAAGATTCACGAGGATATAGCGGGAGGGCCACAGATACGCAGTATTTT	CASSQDSRGYSGRATDTQYF